The 21 T cell receptor beta chains below come from one sample, sequenced in a study of patients and donors after allogeneic stem cell transplantation. Each CDR3 protein gets one entry after TCRdb re-called the RT-PCR reads with MiXCR. The sample has about a million distinct CDR3 sequences, roughly 18% seen once. The sample consisted of blood, either unsorted or a sorted T cell fraction (not recorded which). Receptors were obtained from a human donor who was either an allogeneic HSCT recipient or a stem cell or donor lymphocyte infusion donor (not recorded which). It is not recorded whose cells these are; they may come from a transplant donor.

The genes are TRBV5-6 and TRBJ2-1; D possibly corresponds to TRBD2 (6 bases). The CDR3 is 15 residues long. Germline-derived CDR1 and CDR2 are SGHDT and YYEEEE. The V and J ends lost 4 bases and 10 bases respectively, with 21 bases between them. DNA for the CDR3: TGTGCCAGCAGCCCGCGACTAGTTCTCGGAGGAGAGCAGTTCTTC. As protein: CASSPRLVLGGEQFF.

There are a few counts of this clonotype. This chain joins TRBV20-1 and TRBJ2-2; TRBD2 is a possible D gene (6 bases). This CDR3 is 13 amino acids long. Germline lookup yields CDR1 DFQATT and CDR2 SNEGSKA (reference sequence). Trimming took 1 base from V and 6 from J, leaving 9 bases between them. The CDR3 nucleotides read TGCAGTGCTAGAGTCCCGGGGGCCGGGGAGCTGTTTTTT. Residues: CSARVPGAGELFF.

This clonotype came up a few times. This chain connects TRBV4-1 to TRBJ1-5, with D possibly being TRBD1 (6 bases). Trimming left V 1 base short and J 7 bases short, with 11 bases between. CDR1 and CDR2 (germline): MGHRA, YSYEKL. The CDR3 spans 14 residues. The DNA of the CDR3 is TGCGCCAGCAGCCAAGGACAGGCGCCCCAGCCCCAGCATTTT. This encodes CASSQGQAPQPQHF.

V and J are TRBV2 and TRBJ1-2; possibly TRBD1 for D (5 bases). Germline V gene lookup returns CDR1 SNHLY and CDR2 FYNNEI. This CDR3 region has 12 residues. Trimming cost V 7 bases and J 5 bases, with 11 bases left between them. The CDR3 region has the DNA TGTGCCAGCACCGTGGGGGTGTATGGCTACACCTTC. It is translated as CASTVGVYGYTF. Supplemented by reference TRBV2 and TRBJ1-2, the full variable domain reads EPEVTQTPSHQVTQMGQEVILRCVPISNHLYFYWYRQILGQKVEFLVSFYNNEISEKSEIFDDQFSVERPDGSNFTLKIRSTKLEDSAMYFCASTVGVYGYTFGSGTRLTVV.

This clonotype was counted a few times. The V call is TRBV24-1, the J call TRBJ2-1; tentatively, D is TRBD2 (6 bases). The CDR3 spans 17 residues. Trimming removed 4 bases from V and 2 bases from J, with 17 bases in between. The germline gives CDR1 KGHDR, CDR2 SFDVKD. The CDR3 nucleotides read TGTGCCACCAGTGACCCCGGGGGAGGTTCGACCTACAATGAGCAGTTCTTC. Translation gives CATSDPGGGSTYNEQFF.

V is TRBV4-2 and J is TRBJ2-2; D may be TRBD2 (6 bases). V shed 4 bases and J shed 8 bases, with 14 bases lying between them. Germline-derived CDR1 and CDR2 are LGHNA and YNFKEQ. There are 14 residues in the CDR3. The CDR3 nucleotides are TGTGCCAGCAGCCCCTTCGGAGGGTCAGGGGAGCTGTTTTTT. The encoded protein is CASSPFGGSGELFF.

This clonotype has just a few counts. The chain's CDR3 is CASSQDRRQGYTGELFF. DNA for the CDR3: TGCGCCAGCAGCCAAGATAGGAGGCAGGGGTACACCGGGGAGCTGTTTTTT. V usage is TRBV4-3 and J usage is TRBJ2-2, with D perhaps matching TRBD1 (6 bases). The CDR3 is 17 amino acids. CDR1 is LGHNA and CDR2 is YSLEER in the germline V gene. V lost 0 bases, J lost 3 bases, and 14 bases lay in between.

The chain combines TRBV3-1 with TRBJ1-2; D ambiguous. CDR3 length: 15 amino acids. The germline V gene has CDR1 LGHDT and CDR2 YNNKEL (reference sequence). Trimming took off 2 bases at V and 5 bases at J, with 15 bases between the two ends. CDR3 DNA sequence: TGTGCCAGCAGCCAAACCTCCCAGAGAATTTATGGCTACACCTTC. Encoded protein: CASSQTSQRIYGYTF.

There are a few counts of this clonotype. The chain employs TRBV29-1 and TRBJ2-7; D remains ambiguous. CDR1 is SQVTM and CDR2 is ANQGSEA in the germline V gene. V was trimmed by 5 bases and J by 6 bases, leaving 14 bases between them. The CDR3 loop spans 12 amino acids. The CDR3: CSVKGSSSEQYF. The CDR3 DNA sequence: TGCAGCGTTAAAGGCAGTTCTAGCGAGCAGTACTTC.

The chain joins TRBV20-1 to TRBJ1-4; D perhaps matches TRBD1 (6 bases). The CDR3 covers 10 residues. V lost 3 bases and J lost 16, with 12 bases in between. Germline V lookup: CDR1 DFQATT, CDR2 SNEGSKA (reference sequence). The CDR3 loop reads CSASARGEFF. DNA for the CDR3: TGCAGTGCTAGTGCCAGGGGCGAGTTTTTT.

This rearrangement joins TRBV7-2 to TRBJ2-2, with D perhaps matching TRBD2 (5 bases). The CDR3 spans 16 residues. In germline, CDR1 is SGHTA, CDR2 FQGNSA. V was shortened by 1 base and J by 1 base, with 10 bases between the two germline ends. The CDR3 spells CASSLESGLNTGELFF. The CDR3 DNA reads TGTGCCAGCAGCTTAGAGAGCGGTCTGAACACCGGGGAGCTGTTTTTT.

V and J are TRBV9 and TRBJ1-1; D is ambiguous. This CDR3 has 16 amino acids. V gave up 0 bases and J gave up 0 bases, with 12 bases separating them. Germline V gene lookup returns CDR1 SGDLS and CDR2 YYNGEE. CDR3 loop: CASSVGVGMVNTEAFF. The CDR3, as DNA: TGTGCCAGCAGCGTAGGAGTCGGGATGGTGAACACTGAAGCTTTCTTT. Complete variable domain (other parts from reference TRBV9 and TRBJ1-1): DSGVTQTPKHLITATGQRVTLRCSPRSGDLSVYWYQQSLDQGLQFLIQYYNGEERAKGNILERFSAQQFPDLHSELNLSSLELGDSALYFCASSVGVGMVNTEAFFGQGTRLTVV.

The chain employs TRBV18 and TRBJ2-5; unclear D gene. Germline V gene sequence: CDR1 KGHSH, CDR2 LQKENI. The CDR3 is 13 amino acids. V lost 6 bases and J 3 bases, leaving 11 bases between the germline ends. The CDR3 loop reads CASSPPLEETQYF. CDR3 nucleotides: TGTGCCAGCTCCCCCCCCCTCGAAGAGACCCAGTACTTC. Full variable domain (missing parts from reference TRBV18 and TRBJ2-5): NAGVMQNPRHLVRRRGQEARLRCSPMKGHSHVYWYRQLPEEGLKFMVYLQKENIIDESGMPKERFSAEFPKEGPSILRIQQVVRGDSAAYFCASSPPLEETQYFGPGTRLLVL.

This clonotype has just a few counts. The chain couples TRBV6-2 or TRBV6-3 to TRBJ2-7; 16 positions agree with TRBD2. The V gene's germline CDR1 is MNHEY and CDR2 SVGEGT. The CDR3 is 15 amino acids. V lost 6 bases to trimming and J lost 7 bases; unmatched junction nucleotides: 6. The CDR3 coding sequence is TGTGCCAGCAGCTCGGGACTAGCGGGGGGGCGGGAGCAGTACTTC. Translated: CASSSGLAGGREQYF.

The chain employs TRBV20-1 and TRBJ2-1; no firm D call. Trimming took 0 bases from V and 11 from J, leaving 8 bases between them. Germline CDR1 reads DFQATT; CDR2 reads SNEGSKA (reference sequence). The CDR3 contains 11 residues. CDR3 sequence (DNA): TGCAGTGCTAGAGATATGCAGCAGCAGTTCTTC. This gives the protein CSARDMQQQFF.

This clonotype was recorded a few times. The chain employs TRBV5-1 and TRBJ1-2; D not certain. CDR1 and CDR2 (germline): SGHRS, YFSETQ. The CDR3 sequence is 13 residues long. V lost 7 bases, J lost 2 bases, and 12 bases lay in between. The CDR3 DNA sequence: TGCGCCAGCCGTGGCGGGGTGAACTATGGCTACACCTTC. This translates into CASRGGVNYGYTF.

This clonotype occurred once. Possible read error: a much larger clone is one base away. The V gene is TRBV3-1, the J gene TRBJ1-1; D may be TRBD1 (6 bases). The CDR3 length is 17 residues. Trimming removed 5 bases at V and 2 bases at J, with 21 bases between. CDR1 is LGHDT and CDR2 is YNNKEL in the germline V gene (reference sequence). CDR3 amino acids: CASSRATGSFFNTEAFF. CDR3 nucleotides: TGTGCCAGCAGCAGAGCGACAGGATCTTTCTTTAACACTGAAGCTTTCTTT.

This chain links TRBV7-9 with TRBJ2-1, with 10 bases aligning to TRBD2. V lost 5 bases, J lost 4 bases, and 5 bases stayed unmatched. The CDR3 extends over 15 amino acids. Germline assignment: CDR1 SEHNR and CDR2 FQNEAQ (reference sequence). The CDR3 reads CASSPSGRVYNEQFF. The CDR3 bases are TGTGCCAGCAGCCCGAGCGGGAGGGTTTACAATGAGCAGTTCTTC.

This clonotype came up a few times. The V and J genes are TRBV6-2 or TRBV6-3 and TRBJ2-7; D may correspond to TRBD1 or TRBD2 (5 bases each). With 6 bases removed from V and 3 bases from J, the gap between germline ends came to 21 bases. Per the germline V gene, CDR1 is MNHEY and CDR2 is SVGEGT. This CDR3 is built from 16 residues. In DNA form, the CDR3 reads TGTGCCAGCAGCCCTAGAAGCACCCGAGGGGACTACGAGCAGTACTTC. Protein product: CASSPRSTRGDYEQYF.

This rearrangement joins TRBV3-1 to TRBJ2-1, with TRBD2 identical over 12 bases. Germline assignment: CDR1 LGHDT and CDR2 YNNKEL (reference sequence). Trimming took 0 bases from V and 8 from J; bases not matched to a gene: 5. This CDR3 region has 16 residues. The CDR3 region has the DNA TGTGCCAGCAGCCAAGATCCGACTAGCGGGAGCGATGAGCAGTTCTTC. This codes for CASSQDPTSGSDEQFF.

This clonotype was counted between two and nine times. The chain recombines TRBV3-1 with TRBJ2-2; 8 bases are shared with TRBD1. In germline, CDR1 is LGHDT, CDR2 YNNKEL (reference sequence). The CDR3 consists of 16 residues. J gave up 0 bases and V 1 base, and 1 base lay outside the gene matches. CDR3 bases: TGTGCCAGCAGCCAAGCGGGACAGGCGAACACCGGGGAGCTGTTTTTT. This sequence encodes CASSQAGQANTGELFF. Together with reference TRBV3-1 and TRBJ2-2, the CDR3 gives the full variable domain: DTAVSQTPKYLVTQMGNDKSIKCEQNLGHDTMYWYKQDSKKFLKIMFSYNNKELIINETVPNRFSPKSPDKAHLNLHINSLELGDSAVYFCASSQAGQANTGELFFGEGSRLTVL.